The present T cell receptor (beta chain) was sequenced within a study of blood T cell repertoires in COVID-19. As for the study in general: Samples of COVID-19 (acute and convalescent) were obtained from the United States, Italy and Spain. T cells, B-cell-depleted T cells, or PBMCs provided the cDNA or gDNA that served as material.

Per the study methods: Estimation of nucleated cell counts relied on the amplification of reference gene primers. The assay was immunoSEQ multiplex PCR, and TCRdb's table has in-frame clones only and misses some. The D gene and trimming were derived from the DNA, and the V and J assignments and clone size from that table. The sample records under 15,000 clones, approximately 80% being singletons. The clonotype comes from a man in his forties with active or convalescent COVID-19. The source material was peripheral blood.

CDR3 loop: CASSMGGRELFF. DNA of the CDR3: TGTGCCAGTAGTATGGGGGGGCGGGAGCTGTTTTTT. The chain employs TRBV19 and TRBJ2-2; the D gene is possibly TRBD2 (7 bases). This CDR3 is built from 12 residues. The germline gives CDR1 LNHDA, CDR2 SQIVND (reference sequence). Trimming cost V 3 bases and J 9 bases, with 8 bases left between them.